Following are 6 T cell receptor beta chains from one sample sequenced in a study of cytomegalovirus exposure and HLA in healthy donors (dated by TCRdb to the late 2010s). The receptor library was made with the immunoSEQ multiplex PCR assay. A mixture of 60 forward primers for TCR Vbeta segments and 13 reverse primers for TCR Jbeta segments was used in the multiplex PCR. TCRdb retrieved this table from immuneACCESS and kept in-frame rearrangements only. Not all clones are present; in checked studies, unresolved V genes account for under half, and no reason is known for the remainder. The sample profile shows around 200,000 clones; approximately 78% of them were found once. Roughly 2.5% of the sample is in the top ten clones. Sequenced input: PBMCs. Source of these receptors: a woman in her 40s in good health and CMV-seronegative.

This sequence joins TRBV7-3 and TRBJ2-3; D might be TRBD1 (5 bases). V was trimmed by 0 bases and J by 4 bases, leaving 11 bases between them. The CDR3 contains 15 residues. CDR1 and CDR2 (germline): SGHTA, FQGTGA. The chain's CDR3 is CASSLTPQGSDTQYF. The CDR3 nucleotides read TGTGCCAGCAGCTTAACTCCTCAGGGCTCAGATACGCAGTATTTT.

The chain links TRBV7-2 to TRBJ1-4; tentatively, D is TRBD1 (5 bases). Trimming shortened V by 0 bases and J by 8 bases, and 10 bases separated the two germline ends. This CDR3 region has 14 residues. Germline values: CDR1 SGHTA, CDR2 FQGNSA. The CDR3 bases are TGTGCCAGCAGCTTAGCCAGGGTAGGCGAAAAACTGTTTTTT. Residues: CASSLARVGEKLFF.

The gene calls are TRBV7-9 and TRBJ2-1; 11 nucleotides agree with TRBD2. V lost 2 bases to trimming and J lost 11 bases; unmatched junction nucleotides: 8. Germline V gene data show CDR1 as SEHNR and CDR2 as FQNEAQ (reference sequence). The CDR3 extends over 15 amino acids. The CDR3 DNA reads as TGTGCCAGCAGCTTAAAACTAGCGGGAGTAGGCAAGCAGTTCTTC. This sequence encodes CASSLKLAGVGKQFF.

Only one count was recorded for this clone. The chain couples TRBV19 to TRBJ2-1, with D possibly matching TRBD2 (5 bases). Trimming shortened V by 3 bases and J by 5 bases, and 11 bases separated the two germline ends. The germline V gene encodes CDR1 LNHDA and CDR2 SQIVND (reference sequence). The CDR3 sequence is 14 residues long. This CDR3 reads CASSISSGNNEQFF. CDR3 in DNA: TGTGCCAGTAGTATTAGTTCGGGGAACAATGAGCAGTTCTTC.

The chain has TRBV29-1 and TRBJ2-1; possibly TRBD2 for D (5 bases). Germline V CDR1 and CDR2: SQVTM, ANQGSEA. The CDR3 has 14 amino acids. V was shortened by 0 bases and J by 6 bases, with 12 bases between the two germline ends. The CDR3 loop is CSVEDLNRGNEQFF. In DNA, the CDR3 is TGCAGCGTTGAAGATCTGAACCGGGGCAATGAGCAGTTCTTC.

In its sample, this clone was seen once. V is TRBV6-5 and J is TRBJ2-5; 8 bases match TRBD2. The CDR3 has 13 amino acids. V lost 6 bases, J lost 6 bases, and 6 bases stayed unmatched. The germline V gene has CDR1 MNHEY and CDR2 SVGAGI. The CDR3 sequence is CASSRSGIQTQYF. CDR3 nucleotide sequence: TGTGCCAGCAGCCGTAGCGGGATACAGACCCAGTACTTC.